The present T cell receptor (beta chain) was sequenced within a study of cytomegalovirus exposure and HLA in healthy donors. Clones were sequenced by immunoSEQ multiplex PCR, and TCRdb holds only the in-frame ones, with some missing. The table has about 270,000 clones, around 85% seen once; the top ten hold less than 1.2%. This clone appeared a single time. The antigen is unknown. J lost 2 bases, V lost 4 bases, and 5 bases had no gene match. This CDR3 is 15 amino acids long. Per the germline V gene, CDR1 is MGHRA and CDR2 is YSYEKL. Points from the study as a whole: Cytomegalovirus status was reportedly diagnosed by the classifier with high specificity and sensitivity.

This rearrangement joins TRBV4-1 to TRBJ2-7; 10 positions match TRBD1. Sample: PBMCs. The TCR sequence derives from a woman between 18 and 30 years old in good health and CMV-seronegative. CDR3: CASSPGGQGAYEQYF. CDR3 DNA: TGCGCCAGCAGCCCTGGAGGACAGGGGGCCTACGAGCAGTACTTC.